This T cell receptor (beta chain) was found in a study of T cell responses to AZD1222 COVID-19 vaccine. Findings of the study overall: The sample set comprised mostly white British donors with more females, and clonal diversity was possibly underestimated.

Assay: immunoSEQ multiplex PCR; the TCRdb copy retains only in-frame clones and omits some. The data hold about 61,000 clones, with about 90% observed a single time. The germline CDR1 and CDR2 sequences are SGHRS and YFSETQ. This CDR3 contains 14 residues. V was pared by 6 bases and J by 0 bases, with 7 bases between. Note on this clone: Its matching antigen is unknown.

Sequences were derived from peripheral blood, sampled on day 0 of AZD1222 vaccination. This receptor was taken from an adult in good health. V gene TRBV5-1 combines with J gene TRBJ2-6; D remains ambiguous. The CDR3 reads CASTRPSGANVLTF. The CDR3 nucleotides read TGCGCCAGCACCCGGCCCTCTGGGGCCAACGTCCTGACTTTC.